This TCR beta chain derives from a study of OX40 agonist ivuxolimab in advanced cancers. Study at large: People who had prior anti-PD-1, anti-PD-L1 or anti-CTLA-4 therapy could take part, and under 45% had some. Notes on the study in general: Nonresponders included some who also had low normalized T-cell clonal expansion. Clonal expansion among partial responders at 0.1-3.0 mg/kg ranked near the lowest.

Trimming removed 0 bases from V and 3 bases from J, with 9 bases in between. Germline V gene sequence: CDR1 SGDLS, CDR2 YYNGEE. This CDR3 comprises 15 residues. Profiled with immunoSEQ multiplex PCR; TCRdb holds only in-frame clones, not every one. The sample lists approximately 70,000 clones, 75% to 95% occurring once. Details on this clone: As yet, its antigen is unknown.

The sample here was CD4+ or CD8+ T cells sorted from blood, taken in a trial of the OX40 agonist ivuxolimab. This chain joins TRBV9 and TRBJ2-2; no clear D. The clonotype originates from an adult with an advanced solid tumor such as melanoma, head and neck, liver or kidney cancer. CDR3 protein: CASSVVGSDTGELFF. CDR3 DNA sequence: TGTGCCAGCAGCGTAGTAGGATCGGACACCGGGGAGCTGTTTTTT.